This passage covers 21 T cell receptor beta chains from one sample sequenced in a study of blood T cells in healthy people across ages. A J-beta primer mix and a sample-barcoded 5' primer were used in a second PCR of roughly 7 to 12 cycles. TCRdb analysed the 5' RACE reads with MiXCR anew, one entry per CDR3 protein. The sample consists of about 640,000 distinct CDR3 sequences, about 53% of them appearing once. The sample taken for sequencing was blood. Source of these receptors: a man in his sixties in good health.

A single count supports this clonotype. The chain is built from TRBV7-2 and TRBJ2-1; 11 bases align to TRBD2. Germline CDR1 is SGHTA and CDR2 is FQGNSA. The CDR3 length is 13 residues. V lost 5 bases to trimming and J lost 15 bases; unmatched junction nucleotides: 9. CDR3 in amino acids: CASSALAGAQGFF. The CDR3 DNA is TGTGCCAGCAGCGCACTAGCGGGGGCCCAGGGGTTCTTC. Filled out from reference TRBV7-2 and TRBJ2-1, the complete variable domain reads GAGVSQSPSNKVTEKGKDVELRCDPISGHTALYWYRQSLGQGLEFLIYFQGNSAPDKSGLPSDRFSAERTGGSVSTLTIQRTQQEDSAVYLCASSALAGAQGFFGPGTRLTVL.

The chain couples TRBV10-3 to TRBJ2-7, with 8 positions matching TRBD1. J lost 9 bases, V lost 2 bases, and 3 bases had no gene match. Germline V lookup: CDR1 ENHRY, CDR2 SYGVKD. The CDR3 extends over 12 amino acids. The CDR3, as DNA: TGTGCCATCAGTGAGACAGGACAGGGGCAGTACTTC. It specifies CAISETGQGQYF.

A few counts support this clonotype. The V and J genes are TRBV24-1 and TRBJ2-5, with 9 bases lining up with TRBD1. Germline V gene lookup returns CDR1 KGHDR and CDR2 SFDVKD. With 4 bases clipped from V and 3 bases from J, the junction kept 5 bases outside the gene matches. The CDR3 is made up of 15 amino acids. The CDR3 reads CATSDPTGGEETQYF. The CDR3 coding sequence is TGTGCCACCAGTGACCCTACAGGGGGCGAAGAGACCCAGTACTTC.

The genes are TRBV21-1 and TRBJ2-3; whether TRBD2, the table's D call, matches the DNA was not checked. TRBV21-1 is marked as a pseudogene. This CDR3 has 16 residues. The CDR3 DNA reads as TGTGCCAGCAGCAAAGCGCTGAGGGGCCGCACAGATACGCAGTATTTT. Translation gives CASSKALRGRTDTQYF.

The chain links TRBV25-1 to TRBJ1-6; TRBD1 might be the D (6 bases). CDR3 length: 15 residues. CDR1 is MGHDK, CDR2 SYGVNS, per germline. V gave up 6 bases and J gave up 8 bases, with 17 bases separating them. CDR3 sequence: CASRGRIQGHSPLHF. In nucleotides, the CDR3 is TGTGCCAGCAGAGGCCGTATACAGGGCCATTCACCCCTCCACTTT.

A few counts support this clonotype. The chain has TRBV29-1 and TRBJ1-2; possibly TRBD1 for D (6 bases). The CDR3 is 13 residues long. Between the trimmed V and J ends, which lost 7 bases and 0 bases, there was a span of 12 bases. Germline CDR1 reads SQVTM; CDR2 reads ANQGSEA. This CDR3 reads CSATGQPNYGYTF. CDR3 bases: TGCAGCGCCACAGGACAGCCTAACTATGGCTACACCTTC. Filled out from reference TRBV29-1 and TRBJ1-2, the complete variable domain reads SAVISQKPSRDICQRGTSLTIQCQVDSQVTMMFWYRQQPGQSLTLIATANQGSEATYESGFVIDKFPISRPNLTFSTLTVSNMSPEDSSIYLCSATGQPNYGYTFGSGTRLTVV.

CDR3 coding DNA: TGTGCCATCAGTGGGAGGGGAGCTAACTATGGCTACACCTTC. Translated, it gives CAISGRGANYGYTF. The rearrangement links TRBV10-3 to TRBJ1-2; D possibly corresponds to TRBD1 (5 bases). This CDR3 is built from 14 residues. Germline-derived CDR1 and CDR2 are ENHRY and SYGVKD. Between the trimmed V and J ends, which lost 4 bases and 0 bases, there was a span of 9 bases.

The rearrangement joins TRBV12-3 or TRBV12-4 to TRBJ1-2; no firm D call. The CDR3 contains 13 residues. The V end lost 5 bases, the J end lost 4 bases, and 11 bases lay between the germline ends. The CDR3 DNA follows: TGTGCCAGCAGTACCCGGCACGTCTATGGCTACACCTTC. As protein: CASSTRHVYGYTF.

This clonotype has a handful of counts. The CDR3 DNA sequence: TGTGCCAGCAGCGGACAGGACTCTGGGGCCAACGTCCTGACTTTC. Translation gives CASSGQDSGANVLTF. The chain combines TRBV9 with TRBJ2-6; a weak D match, TRBD1 (6 bases). V was pared by 3 bases and J by 0 bases, with 7 bases between. This CDR3 region has 15 residues. Germline V gene lookup returns CDR1 SGDLS and CDR2 YYNGEE.

The chain recombines TRBV5-1 with TRBJ2-5; 8 bases align to TRBD1. This CDR3 is 16 amino acids long. Per the germline V gene, CDR1 is SGHRS and CDR2 is YFSETQ. V shed 0 bases and J 5 bases; nucleotides not matched to a gene: 9. The CDR3 DNA sequence: TGCGCCAGCAGCTTGGACAGGCAGGGGGCTTTCGAGACCCAGTACTTC. Translating it yields CASSLDRQGAFETQYF.

A word on this clonotype: A read error is possible here, since a much larger clone lies one base away. V and J are TRBV21-1 and TRBJ2-1; the table gives TRBD2 as D, unverified against the DNA. TRBV21-1 is listed as a pseudogene. The CDR3 spans 17 residues. DNA of the CDR3: TGTGCCAGCAGCAAAAAACTAAGCGGGGGGGTTCGCAATGAGCAGTTCTTC. It translates to CASSKKLSGGVRNEQFF.

The CDR3 reads CASRLGGTEAFF. CDR3 bases: TGTGCCAGTAGGCTAGGGGGTACTGAAGCTTTCTTT. V and J are TRBV19 and TRBJ1-1; D possibly corresponds to TRBD1 (6 bases). The V gene's germline CDR1 is LNHDA and CDR2 SQIVND (reference sequence). The CDR3 spans 12 residues. V shed 6 bases and J shed 5 bases, with 10 bases lying between them.

In this sample, this clonotype turned up a few times. The chain carries TRBV10-3 and TRBJ2-5, with 7 nucleotides matching TRBD1. V was pared by 4 bases and J by 2 bases, with 4 bases of the junction left unmatched. The CDR3 is 14 residues long. The germline V gene encodes CDR1 ENHRY and CDR2 SYGVKD. This CDR3 reads CAISARGPQETQYF. Here the CDR3 DNA reads TGTGCCATCAGTGCTAGGGGGCCGCAAGAGACCCAGTACTTC.

This clonotype was recorded only once. The V and J genes are TRBV6-1 and TRBJ2-2, with D possibly called TRBD1 or TRBD2 (5 bases each). The V gene's germline CDR1 is MNHNS and CDR2 SASEGT. The CDR3 length is 15 residues. Trimming removed 5 bases at V and 0 bases at J, with 10 bases between. CDR3 in DNA: TGTGCCAGCAGTACCGTGGGGGCGAACACCGGGGAGCTGTTTTTT. Translation gives CASSTVGANTGELFF.

The chain carries TRBV10-3 and TRBJ2-1, with D perhaps matching TRBD1 or TRBD2 (5 bases each). The V end lost 3 bases, the J end lost 8 bases, and 17 bases lay between the germline ends. CDR3 size: 15 residues. In germline, CDR1 is ENHRY, CDR2 SYGVKD. In DNA form, the CDR3 reads TGTGCCATCAGTGACCTATCCGGGGCCCGGGATGAGCAGTTCTTC. Its translation is CAISDLSGARDEQFF.

The CDR3 bases are TGTGCCAGCAGCGGGCCGGGACCCAGCTCCTACAATGAGCAGTTCTTC. This encodes CASSGPGPSSYNEQFF. The chain couples TRBV7-9 to TRBJ2-1; D tentatively fits TRBD1 or TRBD2 (5 bases each). The germline V gene encodes CDR1 SEHNR and CDR2 FQNEAQ (reference sequence). The germline V and J ends were trimmed by 5 bases and 0 bases, with 14 bases remaining between them. The CDR3 totals 16 residues.

This clonotype has just a few counts. The chain combines TRBV6-6 with TRBJ2-1; 14 nucleotides line up with TRBD2. V was pared by 6 bases and J by 9 bases, with 7 bases of the junction left unmatched. Germline V gene data show CDR1 as MNHNY and CDR2 as SVGAGI (reference sequence). The length of the CDR3 is 15 residues. CDR3 bases: TGTGCCAGCAGGGAGACTAGCGGGGGGGCGGGTGAGCAGTTCTTC. Amino acids: CASRETSGGAGEQFF.

This chain connects TRBV11-2 to TRBJ2-1, with 7 bases matching TRBD2. This CDR3 spans 16 amino acids. CDR1 and CDR2 (germline): SGHAT, FQNNGV. The J segment lost 9 bases and the V segment lost 5 bases, leaving 16 bases of the junction unmatched. The chain's CDR3 is CASSPIAGGTSTEQFF. The DNA for the CDR3 is TGTGCCAGCAGCCCGATAGCGGGTGGGACCTCAACTGAGCAGTTCTTC.

This chain connects TRBV27 to TRBJ2-5; 7 positions match TRBD2. Germline V gene lookup returns CDR1 MNHEY and CDR2 SMNVEV (reference sequence). V trimming: 4 bases; J trimming: 5 bases; junction bases outside the gene matches: 4. The CDR3 has 13 amino acids. CDR3 sequence (DNA): TGTGCCAGCAGTTCCAGGGAGGGGGAGACCCAGTACTTC. This encodes CASSSREGETQYF.

This clonotype was counted ten times or more. This chain uses TRBV7-2 with TRBJ2-5; D unresolved. The CDR3 extends over 13 amino acids. Germline CDR1 reads SGHTA; CDR2 reads FQGNSA. V dropped 0 bases and J dropped 3 bases, with 5 bases sitting between them. The CDR3 DNA follows: TGTGCCAGCAGCTTAGCCAGAGAAGAGACCCAGTACTTC. This sequence encodes CASSLAREETQYF.

V gene TRBV5-1 combines with J gene TRBJ2-3; TRBD2 agrees at 11 bases. The CDR3 runs to 15 residues. The V gene end was trimmed by 1 base and the J gene end by 7 bases; junction bases not matched to a gene: 5. Germline V gene lookup returns CDR1 SGHRS and CDR2 YFSETQ. The CDR3 DNA is TGCGCCAGCAGCTTGAGACTAGCGGGGACGAATACGCAGTATTTT. It specifies CASSLRLAGTNTQYF.